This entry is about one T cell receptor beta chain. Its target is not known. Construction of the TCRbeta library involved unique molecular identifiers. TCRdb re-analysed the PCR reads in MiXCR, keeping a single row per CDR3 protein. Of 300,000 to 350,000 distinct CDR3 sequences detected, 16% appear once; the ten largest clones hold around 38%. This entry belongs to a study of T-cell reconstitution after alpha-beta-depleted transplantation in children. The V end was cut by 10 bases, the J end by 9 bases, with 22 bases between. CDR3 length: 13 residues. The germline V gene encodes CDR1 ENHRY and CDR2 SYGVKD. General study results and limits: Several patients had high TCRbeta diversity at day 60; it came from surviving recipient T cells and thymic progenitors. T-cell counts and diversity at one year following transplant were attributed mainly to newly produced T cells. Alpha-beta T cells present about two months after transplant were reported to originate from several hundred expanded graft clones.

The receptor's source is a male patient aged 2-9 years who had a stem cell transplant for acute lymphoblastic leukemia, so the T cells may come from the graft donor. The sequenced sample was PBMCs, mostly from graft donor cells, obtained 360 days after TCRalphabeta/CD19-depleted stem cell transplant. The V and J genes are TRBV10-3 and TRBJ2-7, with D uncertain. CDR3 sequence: CATFFPGSVRQYF. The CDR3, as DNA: TGTGCCACCTTCTTTCCCGGGTCCGTGAGGCAGTACTTC.